This entry describes one T cell receptor beta chain. Its antigen remains unidentified. The TCR beta CDR3 regions underwent amplification from RNA transcripts. First-round RT-PCR used HTBI primers; second-round multiplex PCR followed. TCRdb called the multiplex PCR reads again in MiXCR, with one record for every CDR3 protein. The sample has around 1.1 million distinct CDR3 sequences; about 40% are singletons. This sample is part of a study of Graves' ophthalmopathy and Graves' hyperthyroidism. Overall study results and limits: In blood, most expanded thyroid clonotypes above 0.001 frequency were also detected. With approximately 88% sensitivity and about 83% specificity, a 13-signature model separated ophthalmopathy from stable hyperthyroidism.

Newly diagnosed, the hyperthyroidism patients had under 2 months' duration and were aged 18 to 65. The CDR3 length is 13 residues. Germline CDR1 and CDR2: LNHDA and SQIVND (reference sequence). V lost 5 bases to trimming and J lost 6 bases, with 13 bases between them. The receptor was derived from an adult man with Graves' hyperthyroidism. The sequenced sample was peripheral blood or thyroid tissue (not recorded which). The chain carries TRBV19 and TRBJ1-1; D possibly corresponds to TRBD1 (5 bases). Here the CDR3 DNA reads TGTGCCAGTAGTGCGGGGGTAAACGCTGAAGCTTTCTTT. The encoded protein is CASSAGVNAEAFF.